The sample holds a few counts of the clone carrying this T cell receptor (beta chain). Its antigen is as yet unknown. Building of the TCR beta libraries involved iRepertoire HTBI primers and Arm-PCR of CDR3 regions. TCRdb ran MiXCR on the multiplex PCR reads and lists one entry per CDR3 protein. The sample contains 240,000 or so distinct CDR3 sequences, 20% of which appear only once. The germline gives CDR1 MNHEY, CDR2 SMNVEV (reference sequence). CDR3 length: 15 residues. Trimming cost V 5 bases and J 3 bases; bases outside gene matches: 8. This specimen belongs to a study of regulatory T cells in long-lasting Graves disease. Study findings and constraints: Less diverse TCR repertoires were seen in persistent Graves' patients than in newly diagnosed ones. Repertoires from persistent disease leaned toward TRBV28, TRBJ1-2 and TRBJ2-5. Whereas nearly 1,000 public clonotypes were shared by new patients, persistent patients shared more, at roughly 3,000.

Time point noted: newly diagnosed GD, antithyroid drugs for less than 3 months. Generation of the TCR library employed RNA extracted from PBMCs. Roughly 9.5-milliliter peripheral blood samples went into EDTA tubes. The TCR was taken from a female donor with Graves disease. The chain recombines TRBV27 with TRBJ2-7; TRBD1 aligns across 9 bases. The sample here was peripheral blood mononuclear cells (PBMCs), taken at new diagnosis, from a patient treated with antithyroid drugs. Here the CDR3 reads CASSPQDRGGYEQYF. The CDR3 DNA sequence: TGTGCCAGCAGTCCACAGGACAGGGGAGGCTACGAGCAGTACTTC.